This is a list of T cell receptor beta chains from one sample in a study of T cell responses to AZD1222 COVID-19 vaccine. Profiled with immunoSEQ multiplex PCR; TCRdb holds only in-frame clones, not every one. The repertoire holds 100,000 to 150,000 clones, with around nine tenths as singletons. Sequencing used peripheral blood, obtained on day 0 of AZD1222 vaccination. The receptors stem from an adult in good health. Both conserved end residues are part of each CDR3. The D gene is left open where the match is weak. Where a row states a size, it is once, few, many or the class of an expanded clone; other rows omit it.

CDR3 DNA: TGTGCCAGCAGTCTAGGTCGAGGGGGCCCCGATCAGCCCCAGCATTTT
CDR3 protein: CASSLGRGGPDQPQHF
J gene: TRBJ1-5
clone size: -
D gene: TRBD1
V gene: TRBV7-9

CDR3 DNA: TGCGCCAGCAGCCAATCCCAGGGACTAGCGGGGGGGCCGGGTGAGCAGTTCTTC
CDR3 protein: CASSQSQGLAGGPGEQFF
J gene: TRBJ2-1
clone size: -
D gene: TRBD2
V gene: TRBV4-1

CDR3 DNA: TGCAGCGTTGTCCGTGGTCGTCTAGCCAAAAACATTCAGTACTTC
CDR3 protein: CSVVRGRLAKNIQYF
J gene: TRBJ2-4
clone size: -
D gene: -
V gene: TRBV29-1

CDR3 DNA: TGTGCCAGCCAGGGACTAGCGGGAGACACCGGGGAGCTGTTTTTT
CDR3 protein: CASQGLAGDTGELFF
J gene: TRBJ2-2
clone size: -
D gene: TRBD2
V gene: TRBV25-1

CDR3 DNA: TGTGCCAGCAGTGACGCGGTTGGGGACTACAATGAGCAGTTCTTC
CDR3 protein: CASSDAVGDYNEQFF
J gene: TRBJ2-1
clone size: few
D gene: -
V gene: TRBV6-4

CDR3 DNA: TGTGCCAGCAGCCAGCCTACTAGTCAGCAGTACTTC
CDR3 protein: CASSQPTSQQYF
J gene: TRBJ2-7
clone size: -
D gene: -
V gene: TRBV3-1/TRBV3-2

CDR3 DNA: TGTGCCAGCAGTGAGGGTCTGGGAATCGGCCTCGAGCAGTACTTC
CDR3 protein: CASSEGLGIGLEQYF
J gene: TRBJ2-7
clone size: few
D gene: -
V gene: TRBV25-1

CDR3 DNA: TGTGCCAGCAGTTTGGGAAACACCATATATTTT
CDR3 protein: CASSLGNTIYF
J gene: TRBJ1-3
clone size: -
D gene: -
V gene: TRBV28

CDR3 DNA: TGTGCCAGTAGTACCCGATTCACTCTGACAGGGGGAAACACCATATATTTT
CDR3 protein: CASSTRFTLTGGNTIYF
J gene: TRBJ1-3
clone size: -
D gene: TRBD1
V gene: TRBV19

CDR3 DNA: TGCGCCAGCAGCCAAGATCCCGGCGGGGCCTACGAGCAGTACTTC
CDR3 protein: CASSQDPGGAYEQYF
J gene: TRBJ2-7
clone size: -
D gene: -
V gene: TRBV4-3

CDR3 DNA: TGCGCCAGCAGCAACGGACAGGGACGAGATACGCAGTATTTT
CDR3 protein: CASSNGQGRDTQYF
J gene: TRBJ2-3
clone size: -
D gene: TRBD1
V gene: TRBV5-1

CDR3 DNA: TGTGCCAGCAGCTTAATCTCGGCGGGCGGCTACACCTTC
CDR3 protein: CASSLISAGGYTF
J gene: TRBJ1-2
clone size: -
D gene: -
V gene: TRBV7-9

CDR3 DNA: TGCGCCAGCAGCTTGGGTGGCAGGGGTTCGGAGACCCAGTACTTC
CDR3 protein: CASSLGGRGSETQYF
J gene: TRBJ2-5
clone size: -
D gene: -
V gene: TRBV5-1

CDR3 DNA: TGTGCCAGCAGCGACTTTAGTACAGAGACCCAGTACTTC
CDR3 protein: CASSDFSTETQYF
J gene: TRBJ2-5
clone size: -
D gene: -
V gene: TRBV13

CDR3 DNA: TGTGCCAGCAGCCCCAGGGGACAGGGAGATATGGATGGCTACACCTTC
CDR3 protein: CASSPRGQGDMDGYTF
J gene: TRBJ1-2
clone size: -
D gene: TRBD1
V gene: TRBV7-9

CDR3 DNA: TGTGCCAGCAGCCCAGGGGGCTGGGGCACAGATACGCAGTATTTT
CDR3 protein: CASSPGGWGTDTQYF
J gene: TRBJ2-3
clone size: -
D gene: TRBD1
V gene: TRBV5-4

CDR3 DNA: TGTGCCAGCAGCGAAGTATTAGCTGGGGGCACCGGGGAGCTGTTTTTT
CDR3 protein: CASSEVLAGGTGELFF
J gene: TRBJ2-2
clone size: -
D gene: -
V gene: TRBV7-2

CDR3 DNA: TGTGCCAGCAGCGCTCGGTGGGGGACAGGGGGCAACTATGGCTACACCTTC
CDR3 protein: CASSARWGTGGNYGYTF
J gene: TRBJ1-2
clone size: once
D gene: TRBD1
V gene: TRBV14

CDR3 DNA: TGTGCCAGTAGCGACTCTGGAAACACCATATATTTT
CDR3 protein: CASSDSGNTIYF
J gene: TRBJ1-3
clone size: -
D gene: -
V gene: TRBV19

CDR3 DNA: TGCAGCGTCGAGTCGGGACAGGGGGCGTACGAGCAGTACTTC
CDR3 protein: CSVESGQGAYEQYF
J gene: TRBJ2-7
clone size: -
D gene: TRBD1
V gene: TRBV29-1

CDR3 DNA: TGTGCCAGCAGTGTGTTCAAGGATACGCAGTATTTT
CDR3 protein: CASSVFKDTQYF
J gene: TRBJ2-3
clone size: -
D gene: -
V gene: TRBV2

CDR3 DNA: TGTGCCAGCAGCCAAGGGGGGAGTCAGCCCCAGCATTTT
CDR3 protein: CASSQGGSQPQHF
J gene: TRBJ1-5
clone size: -
D gene: -
V gene: TRBV3-1/TRBV3-2

CDR3 DNA: TGTGCCAGCAGCCCCCGACAGGGACTTACTGGAAACACCATATATTTT
CDR3 protein: CASSPRQGLTGNTIYF
J gene: TRBJ1-3
clone size: -
D gene: TRBD1
V gene: TRBV9

CDR3 DNA: TGTGCCAGCAGTTACTCCGCAGGGGGAAATGAGCAGTTCTTC
CDR3 protein: CASSYSAGGNEQFF
J gene: TRBJ2-1
clone size: -
D gene: TRBD1
V gene: TRBV6-5

CDR3 DNA: TGTGCCAGTAGTATAAGCAGGGTCAGCAATCAGCCCCAGCATTTT
CDR3 protein: CASSISRVSNQPQHF
J gene: TRBJ1-5
clone size: -
D gene: -
V gene: TRBV19

CDR3 DNA: TGTGCCAGCAGTTATAAGCCTAGCGGGGGCACAGAGACCCAGTACTTC
CDR3 protein: CASSYKPSGGTETQYF
J gene: TRBJ2-5
clone size: -
D gene: TRBD2
V gene: TRBV6-5

CDR3 DNA: TGTGCCAGCAGCCAACCGGGACAGGGAAACACCATATATTTT
CDR3 protein: CASSQPGQGNTIYF
J gene: TRBJ1-3
clone size: -
D gene: TRBD1
V gene: TRBV7-6

CDR3 DNA: TGTGCCTGGAGTGCCACCGGGACCTATAATTCACCCCTCCACTTT
CDR3 protein: CAWSATGTYNSPLHF
J gene: TRBJ1-6
clone size: -
D gene: -
V gene: TRBV30

CDR3 DNA: TGTGCCAGCAGAACCACCTATGGCTACACCTTC
CDR3 protein: CASRTTYGYTF
J gene: TRBJ1-2
clone size: -
D gene: -
V gene: TRBV6-5

CDR3 DNA: TGTGCCAGCAGCCTCTGGGACAGGGGAGCTAACTATGGCTACACCTTC
CDR3 protein: CASSLWDRGANYGYTF
J gene: TRBJ1-2
clone size: -
D gene: TRBD1
V gene: TRBV7-8

CDR3 DNA: TGTGCCACCAGCAGAGACGATACCGGGGAGCTGTTTTTT
CDR3 protein: CATSRDDTGELFF
J gene: TRBJ2-2
clone size: -
D gene: -
V gene: TRBV15

CDR3 DNA: TGTGCCAGCAGCCAAGGGGGCCTCGAGCAGTACTTC
CDR3 protein: CASSQGGLEQYF
J gene: TRBJ2-7
clone size: -
D gene: -
V gene: TRBV14

CDR3 DNA: TGCGCCCGCCACGCCGGGGGGAGTGACTATGGCTACACCTTC
CDR3 protein: CARHAGGSDYGYTF
J gene: TRBJ1-2
clone size: -
D gene: -
V gene: TRBV5-1

CDR3 DNA: TGTGCCAGCAGCCCCGGGACGGGAAGCTCCTACGAGCAGTACTTC
CDR3 protein: CASSPGTGSSYEQYF
J gene: TRBJ2-7
clone size: -
D gene: -
V gene: TRBV5-6

CDR3 DNA: TGCGCCAGCAGCCAAGTCACATCCTACAATGAGCAGTTCTTC
CDR3 protein: CASSQVTSYNEQFF
J gene: TRBJ2-1
clone size: -
D gene: -
V gene: TRBV4-1

CDR3 DNA: TGTGCCAGCAGCCAAGTAAGGTCGTATGGCTACACCTTC
CDR3 protein: CASSQVRSYGYTF
J gene: TRBJ1-2
clone size: -
D gene: -
V gene: TRBV3-1/TRBV3-2

CDR3 DNA: TGCGCCAGCCCCACCCCTGTCAGGATCTTC
CDR3 protein: CASPTPVRIF
J gene: TRBJ2-1
clone size: once
D gene: -
V gene: TRBV10-2

CDR3 DNA: TGTGCCAGCAGCCCCCCGAATCCAGGTGAGCAGTTCTTC
CDR3 protein: CASSPPNPGEQFF
J gene: TRBJ2-1
clone size: -
D gene: -
V gene: TRBV7-9

CDR3 DNA: TGTGCCAGCTCACCAGGGACAGCGTTCTACGAGCAGTACTTC
CDR3 protein: CASSPGTAFYEQYF
J gene: TRBJ2-7
clone size: -
D gene: TRBD1
V gene: TRBV18

CDR3 DNA: TGTGCCAGCCAGTCCGGGACAGGGTACGGCTACACCTTC
CDR3 protein: CASQSGTGYGYTF
J gene: TRBJ1-2
clone size: -
D gene: TRBD1
V gene: TRBV6-4

CDR3 DNA: TGTGCCAGCAGCACCGTAGGCTACGAGCAGTACTTC
CDR3 protein: CASSTVGYEQYF
J gene: TRBJ2-7
clone size: -
D gene: -
V gene: TRBV11-2

CDR3 DNA: TGTGCCAGCAGTTCCAGAGAGACCCAGTACTTC
CDR3 protein: CASSSRETQYF
J gene: TRBJ2-5
clone size: -
D gene: -
V gene: TRBV27

CDR3 DNA: TGCAGTGCTAGAAACAGGGGGGGCTACACCTTC
CDR3 protein: CSARNRGGYTF
J gene: TRBJ1-2
clone size: once
D gene: TRBD1
V gene: TRBV20-1

CDR3 DNA: TGTGCCAGCAGCTTAAATCCCCATGCAAGCACTGAAGCTTTCTTT
CDR3 protein: CASSLNPHASTEAFF
J gene: TRBJ1-1
clone size: -
D gene: -
V gene: TRBV7-6

CDR3 DNA: TGTGCCAGCAGCTACGGACAGGGGGGGCTTTACACAGATACGCAGTATTTT
CDR3 protein: CASSYGQGGLYTDTQYF
J gene: TRBJ2-3
clone size: -
D gene: TRBD1
V gene: TRBV9

CDR3 DNA: TGTGCCAGTAGTTGGGGCCTCAATCAGCCCCAGCATTTT
CDR3 protein: CASSWGLNQPQHF
J gene: TRBJ1-5
clone size: -
D gene: -
V gene: TRBV19

CDR3 DNA: TGTGCCAGCAGCTCCTTAATGGGGGAACCTGGAAACACCATATATTTT
CDR3 protein: CASSSLMGEPGNTIYF
J gene: TRBJ1-3
clone size: -
D gene: -
V gene: TRBV2

CDR3 DNA: TGCGCCAGCAGCCAAGATGGAGGCAGGAATAATTCACCCCTCCACTTT
CDR3 protein: CASSQDGGRNNSPLHF
J gene: TRBJ1-6
clone size: -
D gene: -
V gene: TRBV4-3

CDR3 DNA: TGTGCCAGCAGTCCGGGGACCCCTGGCTACACCTTC
CDR3 protein: CASSPGTPGYTF
J gene: TRBJ1-2
clone size: -
D gene: -
V gene: TRBV12-3/TRBV12-4

CDR3 DNA: TGCAGTGCTAGATTGGATCGGGGCTACACCTTC
CDR3 protein: CSARLDRGYTF
J gene: TRBJ1-2
clone size: -
D gene: -
V gene: TRBV20-1

CDR3 DNA: TGTGCCAGCAGCCGACTGAGCGGGGGGGTGGAAGATACGCAGTATTTT
CDR3 protein: CASSRLSGGVEDTQYF
J gene: TRBJ2-3
clone size: -
D gene: TRBD2
V gene: TRBV4-2

CDR3 DNA: TGCGCCAGCAGCCAAGAAAGTGGGCCCGAGCAGTACTTC
CDR3 protein: CASSQESGPEQYF
J gene: TRBJ2-7
clone size: once
D gene: -
V gene: TRBV4-1

CDR3 DNA: TGTGCCAGCAGCTGGGGTAGCGGGGGCAATGAGCAGTTCTTC
CDR3 protein: CASSWGSGGNEQFF
J gene: TRBJ2-1
clone size: -
D gene: TRBD2
V gene: TRBV7-2

CDR3 DNA: TGTGCCAGCAGCGTAGAGGGAAGCAAATCTGAAGCTTTCTTT
CDR3 protein: CASSVEGSKSEAFF
J gene: TRBJ1-1
clone size: -
D gene: -
V gene: TRBV9

CDR3 DNA: TGCAGTGCTAGTCCGGGTTATGGCTACACCTTC
CDR3 protein: CSASPGYGYTF
J gene: TRBJ1-2
clone size: -
D gene: -
V gene: TRBV20-1

CDR3 DNA: TGCGCCAGCAGCCAAGGGCAGGGAAATTCACCCCTCCACTTT
CDR3 protein: CASSQGQGNSPLHF
J gene: TRBJ1-6
clone size: few
D gene: -
V gene: TRBV4-1

CDR3 DNA: TGTGCCAGCAGTGACTCGATACGGGGAAACTATGGCTACACCTTC
CDR3 protein: CASSDSIRGNYGYTF
J gene: TRBJ1-2
clone size: few
D gene: -
V gene: TRBV6-4

CDR3 DNA: TGTGCCAGCAGGAGAAGGGGGGGGCAAGGCTACACCTTC
CDR3 protein: CASRRRGGQGYTF
J gene: TRBJ1-2
clone size: once
D gene: -
V gene: TRBV2